Below are 18 T cell receptor beta chains sequenced from a single sample in a study of blood T cell repertoires in COVID-19. Clones were read by immunoSEQ multiplex PCR, and TCRdb kept only the in-frame ones, dropping some. This repertoire shows about 40,000 clones, 90% to 95% found once; its top ten account for around a sixth. Specimen: peripheral blood. The receptors originated from a woman younger than 45 in a cohort sampled during active COVID-19.

The chain joins TRBV9 to TRBJ2-1; 8 nucleotides align to TRBD2. The ends lost 2 bases at V and 5 bases at J; junction bases unmatched: 3. The germline CDR1 and CDR2 sequences are SGDLS and YYNGEE. This CDR3 contains 14 residues. CDR3 nucleotide sequence: TGTGCCAGCAGCGTTTTACTAGCGGACAATGAGCAGTTCTTC. This gives the protein CASSVLLADNEQFF.

The V gene is TRBV5-1, the J gene TRBJ1-1; D is possibly TRBD1 (5 bases). Germline CDR1 and CDR2: SGHRS and YFSETQ. The V end lost 0 bases, the J end lost 1 base, and 13 bases lay between the germline ends. The CDR3 covers 16 residues. CDR3 in amino acids: CASSLVGVQGNTEAFF. CDR3 DNA: TGCGCCAGCAGCTTGGTAGGGGTCCAGGGGAACACTGAAGCTTTCTTT.

The count of this clone is one. V usage is TRBV19 and J usage is TRBJ2-7; a possible D gene is TRBD2 (5 bases). This CDR3 has 15 residues. Trimming left V 4 bases short and J 0 bases short, with 13 bases between. Germline assignment: CDR1 LNHDA and CDR2 SQIVND (reference sequence). This CDR3 is CASSTQPGSSYEQYF. CDR3 bases: TGTGCCAGTAGTACCCAACCGGGATCCTCCTACGAGCAGTACTTC.

The rearrangement links TRBV15 to TRBJ1-1; D is undetermined. CDR3 length equals 18 residues. Trimming shortened V by 3 bases and J by 0 bases, and 20 bases separated the two germline ends. The germline V gene has CDR1 LNHNV and CDR2 YYDKDF (reference sequence). This CDR3 is CATSSIPGSWSVNTEAFF. In DNA form, the CDR3 reads TGTGCCACCAGCAGCATACCTGGGAGTTGGTCGGTGAACACTGAAGCTTTCTTT.

This chain links TRBV11-3 with TRBJ2-7; 7 bases line up with TRBD2. The CDR3 runs 14 residues. Germline CDR1 and CDR2: SGHNT and YENEEA. Trimming at V came to 4 bases and at J to 0 bases, leaving 3 bases not matched to a gene. The CDR3, as DNA: TGTGCCAGCAGCTCGGGGGGATCCTCCTACGAGCAGTACTTC. Amino acid sequence: CASSSGGSSYEQYF. The full variable domain, its missing parts supplied by reference TRBV11-3 and TRBJ2-7, is EAGVVQSPRYKIIEKKQPVAFWCNPISGHNTLYWYLQNLGQGPELLIRYENEEAVDDSQLPKDRFSAERLKGVDSTLKIQPAELGDSAVYLCASSSGGSSYEQYFGPGTRLTVT.

This chain links TRBV6-2 or TRBV6-3 with TRBJ1-2, with D maybe TRBD1 (6 bases). In germline, CDR1 is MNHEY, CDR2 SVGEGT. The CDR3 spans 13 residues. The V end lost 5 bases, the J end lost 4 bases, and 11 bases lay between the germline ends. The CDR3 region is CASSRTDLYGYTF. In DNA, the CDR3 is TGTGCCAGCAGTCGGACAGACCTCTATGGCTACACCTTC.

The CDR3 is CASSPPSGQPDTQYF. CDR3 coding DNA: TGTGCCAGCAGCCCCCCTAGCGGCCAGCCAGATACGCAGTATTTT. V gene TRBV3-1 (or the pseudogene TRBV3-2) combines with J gene TRBJ2-3; 7 bases map to TRBD2. V was clipped by 4 bases and J by 4 bases; unmatched bases: 8. The CDR3 is 15 residues long. CDR1 is LGHDT, CDR2 YNNKEL, per germline (reference sequence).

The rearrangement joins TRBV24-1 to TRBJ2-3; D is uncertain. The CDR3 covers 12 residues. From germline, CDR1 is KGHDR and CDR2 SFDVKD. The V and J ends lost 9 bases and 0 bases respectively, with 6 bases between them. The CDR3 loop is CATAASTDTQYF. The CDR3 DNA reads TGTGCCACCGCGGCCAGCACAGATACGCAGTATTTT.

The rearrangement joins TRBV27 to TRBJ1-5; the D gene is possibly TRBD1 (6 bases). Germline lookup yields CDR1 MNHEY and CDR2 SMNVEV (reference sequence). V was trimmed by 5 bases and J by 0 bases, leaving 11 bases between them. The CDR3 covers 15 residues. CDR3 protein: CASSLTDSSNQPQHF. CDR3 nucleotides: TGTGCCAGCAGTCTTACGGACAGTAGCAATCAGCCCCAGCATTTT.

The genes are TRBV5-5 and TRBJ2-1, with 9 bases matching TRBD1. The length of the CDR3 is 11 residues. V was clipped by 4 bases and J by 15 bases; unmatched bases: 5. Germline assignment: CDR1 SGHKS and CDR2 YYEKEE (reference sequence). The CDR3 protein is CASSPGQGLFF. Here the CDR3 DNA reads TGTGCCAGCAGCCCGGGACAGGGCCTGTTCTTC.

Here the CDR3 DNA reads TGTGCCAGCAGCCCGTGGGGGAGCGGGGCTCTGACCTACGAGCAGTACTTC. It encodes CASSPWGSGALTYEQYF. This chain links TRBV5-6 with TRBJ2-7, with 7 bases lining up with TRBD2. Trimming removed 4 bases from V and 2 bases from J; junction bases left unmatched: 15. The germline CDR1 and CDR2 sequences are SGHDT and YYEEEE. CDR3 size: 17 residues.

This clone has just one count. The chain has TRBV11-3 and TRBJ2-1; 7 bases align to TRBD1. The CDR3 spans 15 residues. With 8 bases clipped from V and 9 bases from J, the junction kept 16 bases outside the gene matches. In germline, CDR1 is SGHNT, CDR2 YENEEA. CDR3 DNA: TGTGCCAGCGCCCCAGACAGGGTCCCACAAAGTGAGCAGTTCTTC. This codes for CASAPDRVPQSEQFF.

V and J are TRBV24-1 and TRBJ2-3; maybe TRBD2 (5 bases). The CDR3 covers 14 residues. CDR1 and CDR2 (germline): KGHDR, SFDVKD. V lost 7 bases and J lost 0, with 10 bases in between. CDR3 sequence reads: CATREDGSTDTQYF. The CDR3 DNA reads as TGTGCCACCAGGGAGGACGGAAGCACAGATACGCAGTATTTT.

The gene calls are TRBV30 and TRBJ1-1; perhaps TRBD1 as D (5 bases). There are 14 residues in the CDR3. V lost 0 bases to trimming and J lost 2 bases, with 10 bases between them. Germline CDR1 reads GTSNPN; CDR2 reads SVGIG (reference sequence). CDR3 amino acids: CAWSVSQGNTEAFF. The CDR3 DNA sequence: TGTGCCTGGAGTGTCTCTCAGGGCAACACTGAAGCTTTCTTT.

The V gene is TRBV12-3 or TRBV12-4, the J gene TRBJ2-7; tentative D call: TRBD2 (7 bases). The CDR3 has 13 residues. V lost 3 bases and J 6 bases, leaving 12 bases between the germline ends. CDR3 loop: CASSFRRGGEQYF. CDR3 bases: TGTGCCAGCAGTTTTAGAAGGGGGGGCGAGCAGTACTTC.

The V gene is TRBV10-3, the J gene TRBJ2-4; 12 bases align to TRBD2. The CDR3 contains 18 residues. With V trimmed by 0 bases and J by 8 bases, 11 bases remained unmatched. Germline CDR1 reads ENHRY; CDR2 reads SYGVKD. CDR3 loop: CAISESASGRAVADIQYF. The DNA of the CDR3 is TGTGCCATCAGTGAGTCGGCTAGCGGGAGGGCCGTTGCGGACATTCAGTACTTC.

This clone was detected once. The V and J genes are TRBV3-1 (or the pseudogene TRBV3-2) and TRBJ2-5, with D tentatively TRBD2 (6 bases). The CDR3 has 14 residues. Germline-derived CDR1 and CDR2 are LGHDT and YNNKEL (reference sequence). Trimming removed 0 bases from V and 5 bases from J, with 10 bases in between. Here the CDR3 DNA reads TGTGCCAGCAGCCAAGAGGTCAGCGGGGAGACCCAGTACTTC. Its translation: CASSQEVSGETQYF.

The chain carries TRBV5-4 and TRBJ2-1, with 7 bases lining up with TRBD2. The CDR3 is 15 residues long. The germline CDR1 and CDR2 sequences are SGHNT and YYREEE (reference sequence). V lost 4 bases to trimming and J lost 0 bases; unmatched junction nucleotides: 4. The CDR3 sequence: CASSAGTISYNEQFF. CDR3 bases: TGTGCCAGCAGCGCCGGGACTATCTCCTACAATGAGCAGTTCTTC.